Shown below are 2 T cell receptor beta chains from a single sample sequenced in a study of T-cell memory formation after mild COVID-19. TCRdb re-called the 5' RACE reads through MiXCR, storing one row per CDR3 protein. Here the sample spans hundreds of thousands of distinct CDR3 sequences, more than 20% being singletons. Specimen: PBMCs or a T cell subset sorted from them (not recorded which). All receptors derive from an adult woman who had mild COVID-19 (a few samples of this study predate the infection). Cell type and time point are not known.

Here the CDR3 reads CASRRDRGRETQYF. The CDR3, as DNA: TGCGCCAGCAGACGGGACAGGGGGAGAGAGACCCAGTACTTC. This chain joins TRBV10-2 and TRBJ2-5; 11 bases match TRBD1. Germline V gene sequence: CDR1 WSHSY, CDR2 SAAADI. The junction had 4 bases not matched to a gene; V was cut back by 6 bases and J by 4 bases. This CDR3 contains 14 residues.

V usage is TRBV7-3 and J usage is TRBJ1-6; tentatively, D is TRBD1 (5 bases). The V gene's germline CDR1 is SGHTA and CDR2 FQGTGA. V shed 4 bases and J shed 5 bases, with 9 bases lying between them. The CDR3 has 14 amino acids. CDR3 region: CASSSGTNNSPLHF. DNA for the CDR3: TGTGCCAGCAGCTCAGGGACGAATAATTCACCCCTCCACTTT.